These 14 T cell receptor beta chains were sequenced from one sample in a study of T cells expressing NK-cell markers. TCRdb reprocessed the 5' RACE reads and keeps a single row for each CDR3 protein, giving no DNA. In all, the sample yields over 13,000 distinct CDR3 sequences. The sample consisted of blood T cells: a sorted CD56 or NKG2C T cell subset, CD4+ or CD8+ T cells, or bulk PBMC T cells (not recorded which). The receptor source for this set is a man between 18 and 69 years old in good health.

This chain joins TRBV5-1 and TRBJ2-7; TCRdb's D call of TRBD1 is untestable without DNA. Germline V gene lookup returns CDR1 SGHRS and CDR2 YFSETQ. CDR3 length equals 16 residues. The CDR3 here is CASSFGAQGAVYEQYF.

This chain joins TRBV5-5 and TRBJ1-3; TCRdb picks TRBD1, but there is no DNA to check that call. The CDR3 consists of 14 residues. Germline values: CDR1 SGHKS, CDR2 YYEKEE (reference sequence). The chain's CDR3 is CASSSGTPGNTIYF.

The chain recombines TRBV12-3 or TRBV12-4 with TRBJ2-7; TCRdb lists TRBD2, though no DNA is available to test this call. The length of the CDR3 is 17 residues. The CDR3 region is CASSMNPGLAATYEQYF.

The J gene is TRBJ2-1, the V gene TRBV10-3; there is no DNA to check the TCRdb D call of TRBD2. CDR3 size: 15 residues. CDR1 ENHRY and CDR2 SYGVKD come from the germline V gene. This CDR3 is CAISGTSGAYNEQFF.

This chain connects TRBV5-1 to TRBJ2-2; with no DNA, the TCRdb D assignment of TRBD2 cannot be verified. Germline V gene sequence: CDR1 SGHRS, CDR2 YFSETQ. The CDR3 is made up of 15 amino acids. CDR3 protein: CASSLYISGTGELFF.

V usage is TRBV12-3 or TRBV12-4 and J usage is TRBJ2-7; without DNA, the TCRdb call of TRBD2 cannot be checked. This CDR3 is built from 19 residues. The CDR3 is CASSPLKLFRGLAGYEQYF.

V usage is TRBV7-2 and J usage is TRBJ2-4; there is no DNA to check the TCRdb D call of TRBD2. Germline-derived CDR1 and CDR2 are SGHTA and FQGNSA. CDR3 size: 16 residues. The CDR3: CASSSSGGSHSPIQYF.

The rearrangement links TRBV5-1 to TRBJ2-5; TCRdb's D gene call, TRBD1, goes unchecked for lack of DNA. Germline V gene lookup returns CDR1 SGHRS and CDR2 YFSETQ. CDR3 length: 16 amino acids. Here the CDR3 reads CASSYKAQGARETQYF. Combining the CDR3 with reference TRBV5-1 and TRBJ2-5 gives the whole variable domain KAGVTQTPRYLIKTRGQQVTLSCSPISGHRSVSWYQQTPGQGLQFLFEYFSETQRNKGNFPGRFSGRQFSNSRSEMNVSTLELGDSALYLCASSYKAQGARETQYFGPGTRLLVL.

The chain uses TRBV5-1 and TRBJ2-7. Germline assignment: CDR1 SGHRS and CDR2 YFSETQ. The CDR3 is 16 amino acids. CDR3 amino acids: CASSLEAAASSYEQYF.

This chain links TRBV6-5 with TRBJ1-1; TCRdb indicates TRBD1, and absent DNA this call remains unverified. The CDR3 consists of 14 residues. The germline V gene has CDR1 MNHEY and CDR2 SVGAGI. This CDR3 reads CASSYSGHNTEAFF.

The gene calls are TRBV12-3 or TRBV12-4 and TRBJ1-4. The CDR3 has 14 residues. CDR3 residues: CASSFRSVEEKLFF.

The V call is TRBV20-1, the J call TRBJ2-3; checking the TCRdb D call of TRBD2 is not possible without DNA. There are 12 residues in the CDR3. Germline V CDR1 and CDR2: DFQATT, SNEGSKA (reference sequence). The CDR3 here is CSAPLLRGAQYF.

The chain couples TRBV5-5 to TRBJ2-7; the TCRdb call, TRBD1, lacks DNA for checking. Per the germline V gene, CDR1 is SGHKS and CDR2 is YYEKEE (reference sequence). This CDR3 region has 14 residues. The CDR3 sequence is CASSWAGGSYEQYF.

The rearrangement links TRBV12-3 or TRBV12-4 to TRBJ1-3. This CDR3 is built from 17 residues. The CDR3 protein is CASTSRLGQNSGNTIYF.